What follows describes a single T cell receptor beta chain. This sample stems from a study of Graves' ophthalmopathy and Graves' hyperthyroidism. Exclusion covered patients with other autoimmune diseases or uncontrolled infections (as well as pregnancy or lactation). As the template, RNA transcripts were used to amplify TCR beta CDR3 regions. Following a first-round RT-PCR that used HTBI primers, a second-round multiplex PCR was carried out. Each CDR3 protein is one row after TCRdb ran MiXCR on the multiplex PCR reads. The sample shows 360,000 or so distinct CDR3 sequences, approximately 16% of them seen only once. The germline V and J ends were trimmed by 5 bases and 7 bases, with 18 bases remaining between them. The CDR3 sequence is 14 residues long. Germline V gives CDR1 KGHSH, CDR2 LQKENI.

This TCR derives from a woman aged 18-35 years with Graves' ophthalmopathy. Sequenced material: peripheral blood. This rearrangement joins TRBV18 to TRBJ2-7, with D unclear. The CDR3 bases are TGTGCCAGCTCAAGTCCCTGGACGGTTCCGGAGCAGTACTTC. Translating gives CASSSPWTVPEQYF.